The 9 T cell receptor beta chains listed next were all sequenced from one sample in a study of blood T cell repertoires in COVID-19. The method was immunoSEQ multiplex PCR; TCRdb's version includes in-frame clones alone and lacks a portion of them. The repertoire holds about 150,000 clones, with around 89% as singletons. Sequences were obtained from peripheral blood. The receptors stem from a man between 18 and 29 years old with COVID-19, enrolled during active disease.

The rearrangement uses TRBV19 and TRBJ2-6, with 7 bases identical to TRBD1. This CDR3 region has 15 residues. Trimming at V came to 5 bases and at J to 2 bases, leaving 3 bases not matched to a gene. Germline values: CDR1 LNHDA, CDR2 SQIVND (reference sequence). As DNA, the CDR3 is TGTGCCAGTAGTGACAGGGTTACTGGGGCCAACGTCCTGACTTTC. Protein: CASSDRVTGANVLTF.

This clone was observed a single time. CDR3 DNA sequence: TGCGCCAGCAGCTTGGGACTAGCGGGAAGGGGTAATGAGCAGTTCTTC. Protein: CASSLGLAGRGNEQFF. The V and J genes are TRBV5-1 and TRBJ2-1; 11 bases align to TRBD2. There are 16 residues in the CDR3. Germline V gene lookup returns CDR1 SGHRS and CDR2 YFSETQ. With V trimmed by 0 bases and J by 7 bases, 6 bases remained unmatched.

This CDR3 reads CATWTGWPDQPQHF. CDR3 in DNA: TGTGCCACCTGGACAGGGTGGCCAGATCAGCCCCAGCATTTT. The chain recombines TRBV24-1 with TRBJ1-5, with TRBD1 matching over 8 bases. After removal of 9 bases from V and 5 bases from J, the junction contained 8 bases not matched to a gene. CDR3 length: 14 amino acids. Germline assignment: CDR1 KGHDR and CDR2 SFDVKD.

The rearrangement links TRBV5-1 to TRBJ2-7, with a weak D call TRBD1 (5 bases). Germline V gives CDR1 SGHRS, CDR2 YFSETQ. The V end was cut by 0 bases, the J end by 7 bases, with 14 bases between. CDR3 length equals 14 residues. This chain's CDR3 is CASSLATGVKEQYF. For the CDR3, the DNA is TGCGCCAGCAGCTTGGCCACAGGAGTAAAAGAGCAGTACTTC.

The genes are TRBV11-1 and TRBJ2-1; TRBD2 might be the D (5 bases). V lost 2 bases and J lost 8, with 16 bases in between. Germline loops: CDR1 SGHAT, CDR2 FQDESV (reference sequence). The CDR3 has 15 residues. The CDR3 region is CASSLIGPSFDEQFF. Here the CDR3 DNA reads TGTGCCAGCAGCTTAATCGGGCCTAGCTTCGATGAGCAGTTCTTC.

The chain couples TRBV2 to TRBJ1-3; TRBD1 is a possible D gene (6 bases). V was pared by 5 bases and J by 3 bases, with 14 bases between. The CDR3 runs to 15 residues. Germline V gene sequence: CDR1 SNHLY, CDR2 FYNNEI. CDR3 sequence: CASSIDRIRGNTIYF. The CDR3 DNA follows: TGTGCCAGCAGTATCGACAGGATACGTGGAAACACCATATATTTT.

The V and J genes are TRBV10-3 and TRBJ2-6, with 7 bases lining up with TRBD1. The junction had 11 bases not matched to a gene; V was cut back by 5 bases and J by 1 base. The CDR3 consists of 18 residues. Germline V gene data show CDR1 as ENHRY and CDR2 as SYGVKD. In DNA, the CDR3 is TGTGCCATCAGTACCAAGGGGGCGCCCTTGTCTGGGGCCAACGTCCTGACTTTC. Amino acids: CAISTKGAPLSGANVLTF.

The chain recombines TRBV5-1 with TRBJ2-5, with 12 bases lining up with TRBD2. V trimming: 0 bases; J trimming: 3 bases; junction bases outside the gene matches: 6. Germline values: CDR1 SGHRS, CDR2 YFSETQ. This CDR3 is 17 amino acids long. The CDR3 DNA follows: TGCGCCAGCAGCTTGGGGCCCCGACTAGCGGGAGAAGAGACCCAGTACTTC. It encodes CASSLGPRLAGEETQYF.

V and J are TRBV27 and TRBJ1-6; 9 positions match TRBD1. V was clipped by 2 bases and J by 6 bases; unmatched bases: 2. Germline-derived CDR1 and CDR2 are MNHEY and SMNVEV (reference sequence). The CDR3 covers 15 residues. The CDR3 here is CASSLDRGGNSPLHF. The CDR3, as DNA: TGTGCCAGCAGTTTAGACAGGGGGGGTAATTCACCCCTCCACTTT.